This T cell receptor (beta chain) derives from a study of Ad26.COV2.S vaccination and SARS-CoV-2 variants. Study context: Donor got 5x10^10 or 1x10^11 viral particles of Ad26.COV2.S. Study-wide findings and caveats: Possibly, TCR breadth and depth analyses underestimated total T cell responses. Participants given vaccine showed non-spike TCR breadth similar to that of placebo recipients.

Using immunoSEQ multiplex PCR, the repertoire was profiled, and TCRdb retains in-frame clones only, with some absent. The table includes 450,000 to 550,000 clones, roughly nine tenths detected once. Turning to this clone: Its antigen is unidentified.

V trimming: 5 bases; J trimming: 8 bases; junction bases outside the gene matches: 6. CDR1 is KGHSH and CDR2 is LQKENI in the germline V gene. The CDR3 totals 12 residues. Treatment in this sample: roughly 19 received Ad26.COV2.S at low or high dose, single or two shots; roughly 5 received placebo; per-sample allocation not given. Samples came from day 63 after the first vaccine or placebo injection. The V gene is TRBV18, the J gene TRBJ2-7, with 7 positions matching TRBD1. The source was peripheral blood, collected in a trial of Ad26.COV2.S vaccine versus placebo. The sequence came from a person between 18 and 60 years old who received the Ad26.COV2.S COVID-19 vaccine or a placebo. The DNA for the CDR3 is TGTGCCAGCTCAGCGGACAGGTCCAAGCAGTACGTC. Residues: CASSADRSKQYV.